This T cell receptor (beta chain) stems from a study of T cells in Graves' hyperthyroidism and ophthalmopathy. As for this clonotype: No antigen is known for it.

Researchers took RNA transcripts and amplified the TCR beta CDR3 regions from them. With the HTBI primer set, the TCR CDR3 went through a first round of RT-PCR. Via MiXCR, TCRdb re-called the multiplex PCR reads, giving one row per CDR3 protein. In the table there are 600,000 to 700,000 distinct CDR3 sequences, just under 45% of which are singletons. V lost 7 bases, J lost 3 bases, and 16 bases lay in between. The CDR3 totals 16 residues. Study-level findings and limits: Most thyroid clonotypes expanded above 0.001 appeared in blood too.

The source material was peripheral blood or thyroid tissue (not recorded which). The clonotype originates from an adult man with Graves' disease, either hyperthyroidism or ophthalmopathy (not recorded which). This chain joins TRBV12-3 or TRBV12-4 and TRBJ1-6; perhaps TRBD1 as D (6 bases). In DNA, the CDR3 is TGTGCCAGCAAGGGGGAGGCCAGGGGCTATAATTCACCCCTCCACTTT. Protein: CASKGEARGYNSPLHF.